These 13 T cell receptor beta chains were sequenced from one sample in a study of blood T cell repertoires in COVID-19. Some clones are missing from TCRdb's copy, which holds only in-frame ones; the method was immunoSEQ multiplex PCR. The table includes fewer than 350,000 clones, 70% to 90% detected once. The sample was PBMCs or T cells enriched from blood (not recorded which). These receptors came from a woman aged 25 to 39 with acute COVID-19.

In DNA, the CDR3 is TGTGCCAGCAGCCCCCGGCCGGGTTGGGAGACCCAGTACTTC. Its protein is CASSPRPGWETQYF. The chain recombines TRBV3-1 (or the pseudogene TRBV3-2) with TRBJ2-5; D ambiguous. Trimming stripped 4 bases from V and 5 bases from J, with 14 bases between. This CDR3 spans 14 amino acids. Germline V gives CDR1 LGHDT, CDR2 YNNKEL (reference sequence).

To note about this clone: Other DNA sequences in the same sample also yield this CDR3. The V gene is TRBV9, the J gene TRBJ2-3, with D unresolved. The V gene lost 5 bases and the J gene lost 0 bases, with 10 bases spanning the gap. The germline gives CDR1 SGDLS, CDR2 YYNGEE. This CDR3 is 14 amino acids long. The CDR3 here is CASSLTSSTDTQYF. CDR3 sequence (DNA): TGTGCCAGCAGTCTTACATCTAGCACAGATACGCAGTATTTT.

The rearrangement joins TRBV3-1 (or the pseudogene TRBV3-2) to TRBJ2-1, with TRBD2 matching over 10 bases. Germline V gene data show CDR1 as LGHDT and CDR2 as YNNKEL (reference sequence). V shed 1 base and J 10 bases; nucleotides not matched to a gene: 7. The CDR3 loop spans 15 amino acids. This CDR3 reads CASSQVSSGSSEQFF. The DNA of the CDR3 is TGTGCCAGCAGCCAAGTGTCTAGCGGGAGTTCCGAGCAGTTCTTC.

The J gene is TRBJ1-5, the V gene TRBV28; D is uncertain. V lost 1 base and J 7 bases, leaving 8 bases between the germline ends. The CDR3 has 13 amino acids. Germline V gene lookup returns CDR1 MDHEN and CDR2 SYDVKM. CDR3 in DNA: TGTGCCAGCAGTTTATTCAGAGGGCAGCCCCAGCATTTT. As protein: CASSLFRGQPQHF. Complete variable domain (other parts from reference TRBV28 and TRBJ1-5): DVKVTQSSRYLVKRTGEKVFLECVQDMDHENMFWYRQDPGLGLRLIYFSYDVKMKEKGDIPEGYSVSREKKERFSLILESASTNQTSMYLCASSLFRGQPQHFGDGTRLSIL.

The J gene is TRBJ2-7, the V gene TRBV5-4; TRBD1 aligns across 9 bases. This CDR3 is 13 amino acids long. The V gene end was trimmed by 4 bases and the J gene end by 5 bases; junction bases not matched to a gene: 4. Germline CDR1 and CDR2: SGHNT and YYREEE (reference sequence). CDR3 sequence: CASSEGDRDEQYF. The CDR3 DNA reads TGTGCCAGCAGCGAGGGGGACAGGGACGAGCAGTACTTC.

This clone turned up a few times. V is TRBV10-1 and J is TRBJ1-6; 7 bases are a match to TRBD1. The CDR3 length is 13 residues. The germline gives CDR1 WNHNN, CDR2 SYGVQD (reference sequence). The trim removed 8 bases at V and 4 bases at J, leaving 2 bases unmatched. The CDR3 DNA follows: TGCGCCAGCCGGGACAGTTATAATTCACCCCTCCACTTT. Translated, it gives CASRDSYNSPLHF.

The chain uses TRBV7-3 and TRBJ2-1, with D possibly TRBD2 on 5 matching bases. Germline V lookup: CDR1 SGHTA, CDR2 FQGTGA. V was cut by 1 base and J by 0 bases, with 19 bases left in between. The length of the CDR3 is 19 residues. The CDR3 sequence: CASSLNPFLAQSSYNEQFF. CDR3 nucleotides: TGTGCCAGCAGCTTAAATCCCTTTCTAGCTCAGAGCTCCTACAATGAGCAGTTCTTC.

The V and J genes are TRBV18 and TRBJ2-5; the match to TRBD1 covers 8 bases. This CDR3 spans 15 amino acids. Germline assignment: CDR1 KGHSH and CDR2 LQKENI. V lost 3 bases, J lost 4 bases, and 7 bases stayed unmatched. The CDR3, as DNA: TGTGCCAGCTCACCTGGCGGACAGGGATTAGAGACCCAGTACTTC. This sequence encodes CASSPGGQGLETQYF.

The J gene is TRBJ1-2, the V gene TRBV19, with D maybe TRBD1 (6 bases). The CDR3 extends over 16 amino acids. Germline V lookup: CDR1 LNHDA, CDR2 SQIVND (reference sequence). The ends were cut back, 7 bases at V and 4 bases at J, with 22 bases in the middle. The DNA of the CDR3 is TGTGCCAGTATCTCCCACCGGGACAAAAGGGGCTATGGCTACACCTTC. Residues: CASISHRDKRGYGYTF.

This clone was seen only once. The V and J genes are TRBV3-1 (or the pseudogene TRBV3-2) and TRBJ2-1; 7 positions agree with TRBD2. J lost 3 bases, V lost 1 base, and 3 bases had no gene match. The V gene's germline CDR1 is LGHDT and CDR2 YNNKEL (reference sequence). This CDR3 is built from 15 residues. CDR3 DNA: TGTGCCAGCAGCCAAGCGAGCGGGATCTACAATGAGCAGTTCTTC. Translation: CASSQASGIYNEQFF.

The genes are TRBV4-1 and TRBJ2-7, with no clear D. The germline V gene encodes CDR1 MGHRA and CDR2 YSYEKL. The V end was cut by 8 bases, the J end by 4 bases, with 15 bases between. The length of the CDR3 is 13 residues. In nucleotides, the CDR3 is TGCGCCAGCGCCGTTGAGGCCAAGTACGAGCAGTACTTC. Its protein is CASAVEAKYEQYF.

CDR3 nucleotide sequence: TGTGCCAGCAGCTTGGCTCCTAGCGGAAACTACAATGAGCAGTTCTTC. Its protein product is CASSLAPSGNYNEQFF. The chain employs TRBV5-4 and TRBJ2-1; 7 bases fit TRBD2. Per germline, CDR1 SGHNT and CDR2 YYREEE (reference sequence). J was trimmed by 3 bases and V by 0 bases; bases with no gene match: 6. The CDR3 spans 16 residues.

The V gene is TRBV2, the J gene TRBJ1-1; 9 nucleotides agree with TRBD1. In germline, CDR1 is SNHLY, CDR2 FYNNEI. The trim removed 5 bases at V and 5 bases at J, leaving 3 bases unmatched. This CDR3 is built from 13 residues. CDR3 region: CASSTGGRTEAFF. The CDR3 nucleotides read TGTGCCAGCAGTACAGGGGGCAGGACTGAAGCTTTCTTT.